Below are 6 T cell receptor beta chains sequenced from a single sample in a study of T cell repertoires in cytomegalovirus infection (dated by TCRdb to between 2019 and 2020). Sequencer: Illumina HiSeq 1500. The public reads were reprocessed in TCRdb via fastp at Q25 and MiXCR, keeping in-frame beta chains. All rows with the same CDR3 protein become a single entry with the most common DNA and genes. This sample lists some 680,000 distinct CDR3 sequences; 35% were detected once. 2.5% to 3.5% of the sample lies in the top ten. Sample: PBMCs. Receptor source: a human donor in good health (CMV status not recorded). Some clones in this sample may be carry-over from other donors' samples.

The rearrangement links TRBV2 to TRBJ2-5, with TRBD1 identical over 9 bases. The CDR3 has 18 residues. With 2 bases clipped from V and 13 bases from J, the junction kept 23 bases outside the gene matches. Germline V gives CDR1 SNHLY, CDR2 FYNNEI. CDR3 amino acids: CASSEFGFPTGGEETSYF. For the CDR3, the DNA is TGTGCCAGCAGTGAATTTGGATTCCCCACAGGGGGCGAGGAGACCTCGTACTTC.

The chain uses TRBV28 and TRBJ1-6; no reliable D call. This CDR3 comprises 13 residues. V lost 6 bases and J lost 10, with 13 bases in between. Germline assignment: CDR1 MDHEN and CDR2 SYDVKM. The CDR3 DNA follows: TGTGCCAGCAGCTCCCAGCGATGGTCACCCCTCCACTTT. The encoded protein is CASSSQRWSPLHF.

This clonotype was seen a handful of times. The chain recombines TRBV7-2 with TRBJ2-1; no reliable D call. The CDR3 totals 13 residues. V was trimmed by 4 bases and J by 9 bases, leaving 13 bases between them. The germline V gene encodes CDR1 SGHTA and CDR2 FQGNSA. The CDR3 spells CASSSPGPTEQFF. CDR3 DNA: TGTGCCAGCAGCTCCCCGGGCCCCACTGAGCAGTTCTTC.

The V and J genes are TRBV6-2 or TRBV6-3 and TRBJ1-5, with TRBD1 as a possible D gene (6 bases). The V gene's germline CDR1 is MNHEY and CDR2 SVGEGT. Trimming cost V 5 bases and J 4 bases, with 21 bases left between them. The CDR3 extends over 17 amino acids. CDR3 in DNA: TGTGCCAGCAGTCCGGGGGGGGGGCGAATACGAAATCAGCCCCAGCATTTT. Encoded protein: CASSPGGGRIRNQPQHF.

In this sample, this clonotype turned up a few times. J is TRBJ1-4 and V is TRBV12-3 or TRBV12-4; 9 bases align to TRBD1. J lost 5 bases, V lost 6 bases, and 4 bases had no gene match. The CDR3 length is 14 residues. The CDR3 DNA sequence: TGTGCCAGCAGCCAGACAGGGGGGAATGAAAAACTGTTTTTT. Translation: CASSQTGGNEKLFF.

The rearrangement uses TRBV11-2 and TRBJ2-2; D unclear. The CDR3 totals 18 residues. The V end was cut by 2 bases, the J end by 4 bases, with 20 bases between. Germline V gives CDR1 SGHAT, CDR2 FQNNGV. The CDR3 reads CASSLNIIGSAFTGELFF. The CDR3, as DNA: TGTGCCAGCAGCTTAAATATTATAGGGTCAGCTTTCACCGGGGAGCTGTTTTTT.